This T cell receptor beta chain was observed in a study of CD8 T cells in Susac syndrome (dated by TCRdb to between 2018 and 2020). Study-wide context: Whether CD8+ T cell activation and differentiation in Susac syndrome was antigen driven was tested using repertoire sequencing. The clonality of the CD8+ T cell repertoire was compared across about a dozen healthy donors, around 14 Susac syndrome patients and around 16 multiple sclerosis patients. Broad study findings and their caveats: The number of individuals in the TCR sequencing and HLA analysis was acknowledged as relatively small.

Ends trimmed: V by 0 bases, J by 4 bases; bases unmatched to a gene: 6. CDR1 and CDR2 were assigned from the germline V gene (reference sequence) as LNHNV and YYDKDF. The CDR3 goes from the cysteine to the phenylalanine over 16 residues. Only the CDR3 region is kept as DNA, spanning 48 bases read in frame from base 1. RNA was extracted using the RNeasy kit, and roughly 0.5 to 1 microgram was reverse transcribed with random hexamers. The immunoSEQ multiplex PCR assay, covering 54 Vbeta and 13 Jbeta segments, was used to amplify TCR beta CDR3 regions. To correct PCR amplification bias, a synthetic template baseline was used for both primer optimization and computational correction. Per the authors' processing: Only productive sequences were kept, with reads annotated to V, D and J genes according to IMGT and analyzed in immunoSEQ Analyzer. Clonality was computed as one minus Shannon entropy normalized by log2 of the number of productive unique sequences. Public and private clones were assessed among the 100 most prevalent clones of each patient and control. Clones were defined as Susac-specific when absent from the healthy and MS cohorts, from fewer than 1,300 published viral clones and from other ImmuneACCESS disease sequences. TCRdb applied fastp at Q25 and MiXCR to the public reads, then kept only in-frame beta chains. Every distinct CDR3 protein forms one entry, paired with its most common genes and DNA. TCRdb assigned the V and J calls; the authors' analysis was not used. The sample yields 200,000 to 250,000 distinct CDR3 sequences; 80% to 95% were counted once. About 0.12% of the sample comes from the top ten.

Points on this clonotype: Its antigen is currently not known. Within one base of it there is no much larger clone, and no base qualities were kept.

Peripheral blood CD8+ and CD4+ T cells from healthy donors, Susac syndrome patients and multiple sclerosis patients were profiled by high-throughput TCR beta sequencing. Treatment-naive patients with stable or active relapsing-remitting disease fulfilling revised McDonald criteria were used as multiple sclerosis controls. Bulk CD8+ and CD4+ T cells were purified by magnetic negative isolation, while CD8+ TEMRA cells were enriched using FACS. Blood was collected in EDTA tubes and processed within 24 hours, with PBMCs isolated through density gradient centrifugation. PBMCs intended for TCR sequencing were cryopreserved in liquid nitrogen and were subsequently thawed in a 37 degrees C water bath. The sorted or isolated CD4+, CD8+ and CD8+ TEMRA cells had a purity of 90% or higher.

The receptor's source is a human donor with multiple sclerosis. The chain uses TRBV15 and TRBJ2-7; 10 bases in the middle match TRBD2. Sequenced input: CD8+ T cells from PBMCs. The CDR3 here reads CATSRDSGRASYEQYF. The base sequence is TGTGCCACCAGCAGAGACAGCGGGAGGGCCTCTTACGAGCAGTACTTC.